This TCR beta chain was sequenced during a study of blood T cell repertoires in COVID-19. Measured with immunoSEQ multiplex PCR; TCRdb has only the in-frame clones, and not every one. The sample lists over 300,000 clones; about 85% were seen once. CDR1 and CDR2 (germline): MNHEY, SVGEGT. This CDR3 spans 14 amino acids. V was shortened by 5 bases and J by 8 bases, with 16 bases between the two germline ends. Sequencing was done on a sample of PBMCs or T cells enriched from blood (not recorded which). The V and J genes are TRBV6-2 or TRBV6-3 and TRBJ1-5; perhaps TRBD1 as D (6 bases). The clonotype comes from a woman aged 25 to 39 who had recovered from COVID-19. The chain's CDR3 is CASSQWQGREPQHF. In DNA, the CDR3 is TGTGCCAGCAGTCAGTGGCAGGGGAGGGAGCCCCAGCATTTT.